The 17 T cell receptor beta chains in this list originate from one sample, sequenced in a study of glioma-infiltrating T cells after dendritic cell vaccination. Repertoires were generated with immunoSEQ multiplex PCR, while TCRdb's copy carries only in-frame clones and drops some. The sample holds about 65,000 clones, around nine tenths seen once. Specified time point: after dendritic cell vaccination, including at tumor progression/relapse. The sequencing here drew on blood, taken after dendritic cell vaccination. The receptors here all came from a human donor with glioblastoma.

This clone was detected only a few times. The rearrangement joins TRBV15 to TRBJ2-3; 7 bases line up with TRBD1. After removal of 5 bases from V and 0 bases from J, the junction contained 8 bases not matched to a gene. From germline, CDR1 is LNHNV and CDR2 YYDKDF (reference sequence). The CDR3 is 16 amino acids. CDR3 loop: CATSGTGEVSTDTQYF. The CDR3 nucleotides read TGTGCCACCAGCGGAACAGGGGAAGTGAGCACAGATACGCAGTATTTT.

The genes are TRBV6-5 and TRBJ2-2; tentative D call: TRBD1 (6 bases). Looked up from germline, CDR1 is MNHEY and CDR2 is SVGAGI. The V gene lost 10 bases and the J gene lost 2 bases, with 17 bases spanning the gap. The CDR3 is 15 residues long. The CDR3 region is CATWDTQLNTGELFF. CDR3 nucleotides: TGTGCCACCTGGGACACACAGCTTAACACCGGGGAGCTGTTTTTT.

The rearrangement uses TRBV5-6 and TRBJ2-3, with D perhaps matching TRBD1 (5 bases). Trimming pared 0 bases from V and 13 bases from J, leaving 12 bases between. Germline values: CDR1 SGHDT, CDR2 YYEEEE. This CDR3 region has 12 residues. The CDR3 spells CASSLASSGKYF. The CDR3 coding sequence is TGTGCCAGCAGCTTGGCTTCGTCAGGGAAGTATTTT.

Turning to this clone: The junction and the germline gene differ at one end; a read error may be behind it. Other DNA sequences from this sample encode an identical CDR3 as well. This chain joins TRBV5-1 and TRBJ1-6, with a possible D match to TRBD1 (5 bases). The CDR3 has 14 amino acids. CDR1 SGHRS and CDR2 YFSETQ come from the germline V gene. This chain's CDR3 is CAVSSGGNNSPLHF. CDR3 coding DNA: TGCGCCGTGTCTTCCGGGGGAAATAATTCCCCCCTCCACTTT.

This clone was seen only a few times. The chain links TRBV18 to TRBJ2-5; 9 bases align to TRBD1. TRBJ2-7 explains the end of the DNA better; the J call may be wrong. There are 15 residues in the CDR3. In germline, CDR1 is KGHSH, CDR2 LQKENI. The CDR3 is CASSPTDRGLGEQYF. CDR3 nucleotides: TGTGCCAGCTCCCCCACGGACAGGGGCCTTGGCGAGCAGTACTTC.

Here the CDR3 DNA reads TGTGCCAGCAGCACTACAGGGCTCGGGACTGAAGCTTTCTTT. Translating gives CASSTTGLGTEAFF. V and J are TRBV6-1 and TRBJ1-1, with a tentative D call TRBD1 (6 bases). This CDR3 is built from 14 residues. Per germline, CDR1 MNHNS and CDR2 SASEGT. The V end lost 6 bases, the J end lost 5 bases, and 16 bases lay between the germline ends.

Only a few counts were recorded for this clone. The chain carries TRBV15 and TRBJ2-1, with D possibly TRBD1 on 6 matching bases. The length of the CDR3 is 17 residues. Trimming took 1 base from V and 1 from J, leaving 14 bases between them. Germline CDR1 is LNHNV and CDR2 is YYDKDF (reference sequence). CDR3 sequence reads: CATSRGKGRGSYNEQFF. CDR3 sequence (DNA): TGTGCCACCAGCAGAGGAAAGGGCAGGGGATCCTACAATGAGCAGTTCTTC.

The gene calls are TRBV7-3 and TRBJ2-5; TRBD2 agrees at 7 bases. CDR1 SGHTA and CDR2 FQGTGA come from the germline V gene. The CDR3 extends over 13 amino acids. J lost 5 bases, V lost 5 bases, and 5 bases had no gene match. The CDR3: CASSAGEWETQYF. The CDR3 region has the DNA TGTGCCAGCAGCGCGGGAGAGTGGGAGACCCAGTACTTC.

The rearrangement uses TRBV5-4 and TRBJ2-7; TRBD2 matches 11 bases. CDR1 is SGHNT and CDR2 is YYREEE in the germline V gene (reference sequence). V lost 4 bases to trimming and J lost 2 bases; unmatched junction nucleotides: 8. The CDR3 totals 16 residues. CDR3 sequence: CASSQVGTSGTYEQYF. DNA for the CDR3: TGTGCCAGCAGCCAAGTGGGGACTAGCGGTACCTACGAGCAGTACTTC.

J is TRBJ1-2 and V is TRBV30; possibly TRBD1 for D (5 bases). Trimming removed 4 bases at V and 0 bases at J, with 6 bases between. CDR1 is GTSNPN and CDR2 is SVGIG in the germline V gene (reference sequence). The CDR3 loop spans 12 amino acids. CDR3 nucleotides: TGTGCCTGGACAGGGTCTAACTATGGCTACACCTTC. Translated: CAWTGSNYGYTF.

The genes are TRBV7-2 and TRBJ2-2; 8 positions agree with TRBD2. The germline V gene encodes CDR1 SGHTA and CDR2 FQGNSA. Losses at the gene ends were 5 bases for V and 0 bases for J; bases not matched to a gene: 8. This CDR3 has 17 residues. The CDR3 nucleotides are TGTGCCAGCAGCGAGATACCGGGACTAGCGAACACCGGGGAGCTGTTTTTT. Its protein is CASSEIPGLANTGELFF.

The chain employs TRBV5-6 and TRBJ1-1; D ambiguous. CDR1 SGHDT and CDR2 YYEEEE come from the germline V gene. The CDR3 is 15 amino acids. The ends were cut back, 3 bases at V and 4 bases at J, with 16 bases in the middle. The CDR3, as DNA: TGTGCCAGCAGCTCGGGGAGCCGGGCCAGCACTGAAGCTTTCTTT. Its protein is CASSSGSRASTEAFF. Based on the CDR3 plus reference TRBV5-6 and TRBJ1-1, the full variable domain is DAGVTQSPTHLIKTRGQQVTLRCSPKSGHDTVSWYQQALGQGPQFIFQYYEEEERQRGNFPDRFSGHQFPNYSSELNVNALLLGDSALYLCASSSGSRASTEAFFGQGTRLTVV.

J is TRBJ1-3 and V is TRBV7-2; D is unclear. Looked up from germline, CDR1 is SGHTA and CDR2 is FQGNSA. CDR3 length equals 12 residues. The V end was cut by 5 bases, the J end by 3 bases, with 5 bases between. CDR3: CASSPYGNTIYF. The CDR3 DNA reads TGTGCCAGCAGCCCCTATGGAAACACCATATATTTT.

V and J are TRBV7-7 and TRBJ2-1; 12 bases map to TRBD2. There are 15 residues in the CDR3. CDR1 and CDR2 from the germline V gene are SSHAT and FNYEAQ (reference sequence). With V trimmed by 5 bases and J by 2 bases, 1 base remained unmatched. CDR3 loop: CASSPSGGAYNEQFF. DNA for the CDR3: TGTGCCAGCAGCCCTAGCGGGGGGGCCTACAATGAGCAGTTCTTC.

With regard to this clone: One end of the junction fails to match germline, which may point to a read error. The chain has TRBV13 and TRBJ2-5, with 8 bases matching TRBD2. CDR1 is PRHDT and CDR2 is FYEKMQ in the germline V gene (reference sequence). The CDR3 consists of 14 residues. The CDR3: CASSVGTSQETQYF. The DNA of the CDR3 is TGTGCCAGCAGCGTAGGGACTAGTCAAGAGACCCAGTACTTC. Looking up the rest from reference TRBV13 and TRBJ2-5 gives the full variable domain: AAGVIQSPRHLIKEKRETATLKCYPIPRHDTVYWYQQGPGQDPQFLISFYEKMQSDKGSIPDRFSAQQFSDYHSELNMSSLELGDSALYFCASSVGTSQETQYFGPGTRLLVL.

This clone was seen a handful of times. The chain uses TRBV6-1 and TRBJ1-1; TRBD1 might be the D (6 bases). Germline lookup yields CDR1 MNHNS and CDR2 SASEGT. The CDR3 has 11 amino acids. V was trimmed by 8 bases and J by 14 bases, leaving 18 bases between them. CDR3 coding DNA: TGTGCCAGCGGCGACAGGACGACTAACTTCTTT. Amino acid sequence: CASGDRTTNFF.

The chain employs TRBV9 and TRBJ1-4, with 10 bases lining up with TRBD1. The CDR3 length is 16 residues. With V trimmed by 2 bases and J by 6 bases, 7 bases remained unmatched. Germline V lookup: CDR1 SGDLS, CDR2 YYNGEE. CDR3 sequence (DNA): TGTGCCAGCAGCGTGAGGCCCGGGACAGGGGATGAAAAACTGTTTTTT. This codes for CASSVRPGTGDEKLFF.